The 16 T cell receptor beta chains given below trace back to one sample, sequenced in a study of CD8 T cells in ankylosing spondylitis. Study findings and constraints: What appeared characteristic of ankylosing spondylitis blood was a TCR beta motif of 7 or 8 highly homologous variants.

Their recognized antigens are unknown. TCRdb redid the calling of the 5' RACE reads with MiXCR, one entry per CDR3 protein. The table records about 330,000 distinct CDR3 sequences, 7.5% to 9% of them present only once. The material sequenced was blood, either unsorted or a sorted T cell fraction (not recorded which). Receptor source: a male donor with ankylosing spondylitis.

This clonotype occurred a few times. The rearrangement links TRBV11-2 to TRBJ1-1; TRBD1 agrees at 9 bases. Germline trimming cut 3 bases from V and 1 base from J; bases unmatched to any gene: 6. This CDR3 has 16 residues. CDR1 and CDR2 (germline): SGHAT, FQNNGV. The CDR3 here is CASSLGTGIWNTEAFF. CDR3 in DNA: TGTGCCAGCAGCTTGGGGACAGGGATTTGGAACACTGAAGCTTTCTTT.

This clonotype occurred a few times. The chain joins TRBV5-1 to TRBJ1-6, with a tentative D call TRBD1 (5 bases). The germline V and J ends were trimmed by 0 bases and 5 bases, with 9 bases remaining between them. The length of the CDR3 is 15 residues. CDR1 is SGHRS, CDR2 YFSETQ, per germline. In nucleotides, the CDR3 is TGCGCCAGCAGCTTGGCCGGGGGGGATAATTCACCCCTCCACTTT. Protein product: CASSLAGGDNSPLHF.

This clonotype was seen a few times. CDR3 protein: CASMTGNTGELFF. The CDR3 coding sequence is TGCGCCAGCATGACAGGCAACACCGGGGAGCTGTTTTTT. The J gene is TRBJ2-2, the V gene TRBV5-1; weak D call: TRBD1 (6 bases). Germline CDR1 reads SGHRS; CDR2 reads YFSETQ. The V and J ends lost 6 bases and 2 bases respectively, with 8 bases between them. This CDR3 spans 13 amino acids.

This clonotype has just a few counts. The CDR3 loop is CASSQANRGGEQYF. In nucleotides, the CDR3 is TGCGCCAGCAGCCAAGCCAACAGGGGTGGCGAGCAGTACTTC. The chain joins TRBV4-1 to TRBJ2-7, with 7 bases lining up with TRBD1. Unmatched junction bases numbered 6, after V lost 1 base and J lost 6 bases. The germline V gene has CDR1 MGHRA and CDR2 YSYEKL. CDR3 length: 14 amino acids.

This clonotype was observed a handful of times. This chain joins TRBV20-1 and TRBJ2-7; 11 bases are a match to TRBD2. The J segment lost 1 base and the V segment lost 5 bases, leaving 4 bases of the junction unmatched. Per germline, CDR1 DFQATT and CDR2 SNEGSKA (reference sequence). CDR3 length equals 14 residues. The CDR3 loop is CSAGSGRDSYEQYF. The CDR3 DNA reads TGCAGTGCTGGTAGCGGGAGGGATTCCTACGAGCAGTACTTC.

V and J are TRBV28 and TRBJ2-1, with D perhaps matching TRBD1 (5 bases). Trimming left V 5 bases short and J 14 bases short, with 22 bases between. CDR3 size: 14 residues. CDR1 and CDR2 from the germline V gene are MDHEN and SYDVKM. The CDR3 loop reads CASSPPATGTTEFF. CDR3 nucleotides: TGTGCCAGCAGTCCCCCGGCCACAGGTACTACGGAGTTCTTC.

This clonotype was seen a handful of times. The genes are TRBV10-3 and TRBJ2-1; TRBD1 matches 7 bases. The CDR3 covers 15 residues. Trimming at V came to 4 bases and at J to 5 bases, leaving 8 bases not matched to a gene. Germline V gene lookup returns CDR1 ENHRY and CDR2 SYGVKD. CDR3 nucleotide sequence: TGTGCCATCAGTGCCGCGACAGGGCCCGACAATGAGCAGTTCTTC. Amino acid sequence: CAISAATGPDNEQFF.

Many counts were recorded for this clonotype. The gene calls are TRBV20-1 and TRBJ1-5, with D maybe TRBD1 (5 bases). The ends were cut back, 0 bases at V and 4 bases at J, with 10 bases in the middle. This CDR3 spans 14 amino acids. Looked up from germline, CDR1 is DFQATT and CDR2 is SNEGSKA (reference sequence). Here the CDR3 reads CSAREGAGNQPQHF. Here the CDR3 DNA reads TGCAGTGCTAGAGAAGGGGCGGGGAATCAGCCCCAGCATTTT.

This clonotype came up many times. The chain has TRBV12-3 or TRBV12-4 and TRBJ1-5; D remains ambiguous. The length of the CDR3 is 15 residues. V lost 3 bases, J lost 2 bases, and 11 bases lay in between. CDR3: CASSFWGGRNQPQHF. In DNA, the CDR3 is TGTGCCAGCAGTTTTTGGGGAGGGCGCAATCAGCCCCAGCATTTT.

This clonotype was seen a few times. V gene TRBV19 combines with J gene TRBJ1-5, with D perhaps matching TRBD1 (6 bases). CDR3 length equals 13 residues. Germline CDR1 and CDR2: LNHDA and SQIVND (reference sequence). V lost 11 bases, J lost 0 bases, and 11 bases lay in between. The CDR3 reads CAGGQISNQPQHF. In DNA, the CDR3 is TGTGCCGGTGGACAGATTAGCAATCAGCCCCAGCATTTT.

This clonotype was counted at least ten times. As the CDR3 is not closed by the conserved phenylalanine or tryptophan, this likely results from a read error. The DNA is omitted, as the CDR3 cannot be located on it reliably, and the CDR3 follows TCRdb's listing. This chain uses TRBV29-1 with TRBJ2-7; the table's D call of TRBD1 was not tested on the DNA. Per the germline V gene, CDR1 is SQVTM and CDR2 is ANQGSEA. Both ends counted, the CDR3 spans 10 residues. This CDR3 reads CSVERNRGGD.

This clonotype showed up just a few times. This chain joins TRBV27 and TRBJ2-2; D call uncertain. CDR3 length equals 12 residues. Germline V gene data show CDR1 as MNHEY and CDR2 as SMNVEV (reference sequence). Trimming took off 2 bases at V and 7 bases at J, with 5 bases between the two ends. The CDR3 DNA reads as TGTGCCAGCAGTTTACCTGGCGGGGAGCTGTTTTTT. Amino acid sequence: CASSLPGGELFF.

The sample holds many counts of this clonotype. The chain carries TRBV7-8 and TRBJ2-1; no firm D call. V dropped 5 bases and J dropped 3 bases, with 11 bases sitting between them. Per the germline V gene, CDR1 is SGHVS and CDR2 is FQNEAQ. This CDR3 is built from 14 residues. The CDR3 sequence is CASSPWARYNEQFF. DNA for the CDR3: TGTGCCAGCAGCCCCTGGGCTCGCTACAATGAGCAGTTCTTC.

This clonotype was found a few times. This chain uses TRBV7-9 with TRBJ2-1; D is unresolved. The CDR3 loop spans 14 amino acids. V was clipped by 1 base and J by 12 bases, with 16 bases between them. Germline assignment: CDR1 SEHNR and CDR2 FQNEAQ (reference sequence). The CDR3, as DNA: TGTGCCAGCAGCTTAGACTCCGCCGTGGTGGGGCAGTTCTTC. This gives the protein CASSLDSAVVGQFF.

The CDR3 spells CASSPSAAGSYEQYF. The CDR3 bases are TGTGCCAGCAGCCCTAGCGCGGCAGGCTCCTACGAGCAGTACTTC. The chain joins TRBV7-9 to TRBJ2-7, with D tentatively TRBD2 (6 bases). The CDR3 is 15 amino acids. V lost 5 bases and J 0 bases, leaving 14 bases between the germline ends. Germline V gene lookup returns CDR1 SEHNR and CDR2 FQNEAQ (reference sequence).

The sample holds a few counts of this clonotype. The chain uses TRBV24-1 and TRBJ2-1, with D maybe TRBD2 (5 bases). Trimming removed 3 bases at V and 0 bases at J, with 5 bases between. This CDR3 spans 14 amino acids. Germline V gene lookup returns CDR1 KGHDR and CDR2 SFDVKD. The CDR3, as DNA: TGTGCCACCAGTGATGAGGGCTCCTACAATGAGCAGTTCTTC. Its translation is CATSDEGSYNEQFF.